Each of the 30 T cell receptor beta chains below was sequenced from the same sample in a study of cytomegalovirus exposure and HLA in healthy donors. PCR used 60 Vbeta primers and 13 Jbeta primers. Method: immunoSEQ multiplex PCR; TCRdb's copy keeps in-frame clones and lacks some. The sample lists roughly 250,000 clones; about 83% were seen once. Sample: PBMCs. The receptors originated from a woman in her forties in good health and CMV-seropositive.

The chain joins TRBV6-1 to TRBJ2-2; tentatively, D is TRBD1 (6 bases). The CDR3 loop spans 14 amino acids. V shed 5 bases and J shed 2 bases, with 9 bases lying between them. Germline CDR1 is MNHNS and CDR2 is SASEGT. The CDR3 is CASSRDTNTGELFF. The CDR3 nucleotides read TGTGCCAGCAGTAGGGACACTAACACCGGGGAGCTGTTTTTT.

V is TRBV2 and J is TRBJ2-2; possibly TRBD1 for D (5 bases). The length of the CDR3 is 13 residues. Germline V CDR1 and CDR2: SNHLY, FYNNEI. Trimming took 4 bases from V and 4 from J, leaving 7 bases between them. CDR3 sequence reads: CASSGRGTGELFF. The DNA for the CDR3 is TGTGCCAGCAGTGGAAGGGGCACCGGGGAGCTGTTTTTT.

V gene TRBV5-6 combines with J gene TRBJ1-6, with 9 positions matching TRBD1. With 4 bases clipped from V and 9 bases from J, the junction kept 8 bases outside the gene matches. The germline V gene encodes CDR1 SGHDT and CDR2 YYEEEE. This CDR3 contains 15 residues. DNA for the CDR3: TGTGCCAGCAGCGCGCGCCGGGACAGGGTTTCACCCCTCCACTTT. Its protein product is CASSARRDRVSPLHF.

The chain recombines TRBV27 with TRBJ1-1, with 7 bases that match TRBD1. Germline CDR1 is MNHEY and CDR2 is SMNVEV (reference sequence). The CDR3 contains 17 residues. V trimming: 4 bases; J trimming: 3 bases; junction bases outside the gene matches: 14. CDR3 protein: CASSSPVHRGVYTEAFF. Written as DNA, the CDR3 is TGTGCCAGCAGTTCACCCGTGCACAGGGGTGTGTACACTGAAGCTTTCTTT.

This chain joins TRBV30 and TRBJ2-1, with TRBD2 as a possible D gene (6 bases). Germline V gene lookup returns CDR1 GTSNPN and CDR2 SVGIG (reference sequence). The CDR3 extends over 14 amino acids. Trimming took 4 bases from V and 8 from J, leaving 18 bases between them. CDR3 DNA: TGTGCCTGGATGATAGGACTAAGGGTGGATGAGCAGTTCTTC. It specifies CAWMIGLRVDEQFF.

The chain couples TRBV5-1 to TRBJ2-6, with TRBD1 matching 8 bases. The CDR3 is 17 amino acids. V was clipped by 0 bases and J by 3 bases; unmatched bases: 5. Germline-derived CDR1 and CDR2 are SGHRS and YFSETQ. The CDR3 is CASSLAQGALGANVLTF. Written as DNA, the CDR3 is TGCGCCAGCAGCTTGGCCCAGGGGGCGCTTGGGGCCAACGTCCTGACTTTC.

The V and J genes are TRBV7-6 and TRBJ1-1, with 8 bases matching TRBD1. Germline values: CDR1 SGHVS, CDR2 FNYEAQ. The CDR3 is 15 residues long. The V segment lost 4 bases and the J segment 1 base; nucleotides outside the gene matches: 5. The chain's CDR3 is CASSSGQGGNTEAFF. In nucleotides, the CDR3 is TGTGCCAGCAGCTCAGGACAGGGAGGGAACACTGAAGCTTTCTTT.

This sequence joins TRBV5-1 and TRBJ2-2, with D possibly being TRBD2 (6 bases). Germline-derived CDR1 and CDR2 are SGHRS and YFSETQ. The CDR3 runs 15 residues. Trimming pared 0 bases from V and 6 bases from J, leaving 12 bases between. The CDR3 DNA reads as TGCGCCAGCAGCTTGGGGCTAGCGTATTCCGGGGAGCTGTTTTTT. It encodes CASSLGLAYSGELFF.

The chain has TRBV5-1 and TRBJ1-1; TRBD1 is a possible D gene (6 bases). This CDR3 has 15 amino acids. The V gene's germline CDR1 is SGHRS and CDR2 YFSETQ. Trimming took off 1 base at V and 0 bases at J, with 10 bases between the two ends. CDR3 loop: CASSLSWGLNTEAFF. The CDR3 coding sequence is TGCGCCAGCAGCTTGTCTTGGGGGCTGAACACTGAAGCTTTCTTT.

The V gene is TRBV10-3, the J gene TRBJ2-5; 10 nucleotides line up with TRBD2. The length of the CDR3 is 15 residues. Germline V lookup: CDR1 ENHRY, CDR2 SYGVKD. Trimming cost V 0 bases and J 3 bases; bases outside gene matches: 1. The chain's CDR3 is CAISESSGREETQYF. CDR3 DNA sequence: TGTGCCATCAGTGAGTCCAGCGGGAGGGAAGAGACCCAGTACTTC.

This CDR3 reads CASSYGLAGGGEQFF. The CDR3 coding sequence is TGTGCCAGCAGCTACGGACTAGCGGGAGGGGGTGAGCAGTTCTTC. This chain connects TRBV5-8 to TRBJ2-1, with 15 positions matching TRBD2. This CDR3 spans 15 amino acids. Looked up from germline, CDR1 is SGHTS and CDR2 is YDEGEE. J lost 9 bases, V lost 3 bases, and 4 bases had no gene match.

The rearrangement links TRBV30 to TRBJ2-5, with a possible D match to TRBD2 (5 bases). Trimming shortened V by 0 bases and J by 5 bases, and 10 bases separated the two germline ends. CDR3 length: 13 amino acids. Germline V gene data show CDR1 as GTSNPN and CDR2 as SVGIG (reference sequence). CDR3 bases: TGTGCCTGGAGTGTATTGTCGGGGGAGACCCAGTACTTC. Translating it yields CAWSVLSGETQYF. Filled out from reference TRBV30 and TRBJ2-5, the complete variable domain reads SQTIHQWPATLVQPVGSPLSLECTVEGTSNPNLYWYRQAAGRGLQLLFYSVGIGQISSEVPQNLSASRPQDRQFILSSKKLLLSDSGFYLCAWSVLSGETQYFGPGTRLLVL.

The chain uses TRBV4-1 and TRBJ2-1; D is unclear. This CDR3 region has 14 residues. Trimming took 3 bases from V and 4 from J, leaving 10 bases between them. Germline CDR1 reads MGHRA; CDR2 reads YSYEKL. DNA for the CDR3: TGCGCCAGCAGCCAGGCCGGAGCGTACAATGAGCAGTTCTTC. Its protein is CASSQAGAYNEQFF.

The rearrangement links TRBV10-3 to TRBJ1-1; TRBD1 matches at 7 bases. Germline V gene data show CDR1 as ENHRY and CDR2 as SYGVKD. The CDR3 is made up of 18 amino acids. The junction had 14 bases not matched to a gene; V was cut back by 2 bases and J by 2 bases. CDR3 loop: CAISEEFFWGQRNTEAFF. The CDR3 nucleotides are TGTGCCATCAGTGAGGAATTTTTCTGGGGACAGCGAAACACTGAAGCTTTCTTT.

This chain uses TRBV5-4 with TRBJ2-7, with TRBD2 matching 8 bases. The germline V gene encodes CDR1 SGHNT and CDR2 YYREEE (reference sequence). The CDR3 has 14 residues. The ends lost 5 bases at V and 4 bases at J; junction bases unmatched: 8. CDR3 DNA: TGTGCCAGCAGTGAAGCGGGAGCTGTATACGAGCAGTACTTC. Residues: CASSEAGAVYEQYF.

The gene calls are TRBV6-1 and TRBJ2-7; no clear D. Germline-derived CDR1 and CDR2 are MNHNS and SASEGT. This CDR3 contains 12 residues. V was pared by 6 bases and J by 3 bases, with 9 bases between. CDR3 region: CASSPNGYEQYF. CDR3 bases: TGTGCCAGCAGCCCGAACGGCTACGAGCAGTACTTC.

This clone was observed a single time. This chain connects TRBV19 to TRBJ1-1; D gene unclear. The V end lost 10 bases, the J end lost 5 bases, and 17 bases lay between the germline ends. Germline values: CDR1 LNHDA, CDR2 SQIVND (reference sequence). This CDR3 contains 13 residues. For the CDR3, the DNA is TGTGCCACCAGGAGACGCGGGGAGACTGAAGCTTTCTTT. Protein: CATRRRGETEAFF.

The chain is built from TRBV18 and TRBJ1-1; maybe TRBD1 (6 bases). V shed 6 bases and J shed 5 bases, with 16 bases lying between them. From germline, CDR1 is KGHSH and CDR2 LQKENI. The length of the CDR3 is 14 residues. The CDR3 region has the DNA TGTGCCAGCTCGGCCGGGGGGCTAAGAACTGAAGCTTTCTTT. It yields the protein CASSAGGLRTEAFF.

The V gene is TRBV28, the J gene TRBJ1-3, with D tentatively TRBD1 (6 bases). The CDR3 loop spans 18 amino acids. Trimming removed 6 bases from V and 3 bases from J, with 24 bases in between. Per germline, CDR1 MDHEN and CDR2 SYDVKM. The CDR3 DNA is TGTGCCAGCAGGACAGAGGGGGTGGCAGGGTGGTTTGGAAACACCATATATTTT. Protein product: CASRTEGVAGWFGNTIYF.

This clone was seen only once. This rearrangement joins TRBV14 to TRBJ2-7; 9 bases match TRBD1. Germline trimming cut 3 bases from V and 2 bases from J; bases unmatched to any gene: 5. In germline, CDR1 is SGHDN, CDR2 FVKESK. The CDR3 extends over 15 amino acids. The CDR3 DNA reads as TGTGCCAGCAGCCACCCGGGACAGGGAACCTACGAGCAGTACTTC. It codes for CASSHPGQGTYEQYF.

The V gene is TRBV6-6, the J gene TRBJ1-4; D unresolved. V lost 0 bases and J lost 7, with 6 bases in between. This CDR3 spans 13 amino acids. Germline CDR1 reads MNHNY; CDR2 reads SVGAGI (reference sequence). This CDR3 reads CASSYSEGEKLFF. CDR3 sequence (DNA): TGTGCCAGCAGTTACTCGGAGGGTGAAAAACTGTTTTTT.

The chain uses TRBV5-6 and TRBJ2-1; no definite D call. The germline V gene encodes CDR1 SGHDT and CDR2 YYEEEE. The CDR3 is 12 residues long. The V and J ends lost 2 bases and 10 bases respectively, with 10 bases between them. The CDR3 sequence is CASSFGVSEQFF. Here the CDR3 DNA reads TGTGCCAGCAGCTTCGGTGTCTCGGAGCAGTTCTTC.

In the case of this clone: Other DNA sequences in this specimen translate into the identical CDR3. The chain uses TRBV9 and TRBJ2-5; D perhaps matches TRBD1 (5 bases). Trimming removed 0 bases at V and 3 bases at J, with 6 bases between. CDR1 and CDR2 (germline): SGDLS, YYNGEE. CDR3 length: 13 residues. CDR3 sequence: CASSVAREETQYF. CDR3 DNA: TGTGCCAGCAGCGTAGCCAGGGAAGAGACCCAGTACTTC.

This chain uses TRBV10-3 with TRBJ1-4; D call uncertain. The CDR3 contains 14 residues. The germline V gene has CDR1 ENHRY and CDR2 SYGVKD. Between the trimmed V and J ends, which lost 3 bases and 4 bases, there was a span of 9 bases. The CDR3, as DNA: TGTGCCATCAGTGAACAGAGGGTTAATGAAAAACTGTTTTTT. Protein product: CAISEQRVNEKLFF.

The J gene is TRBJ2-3, the V gene TRBV2; D uncertain. V was clipped by 9 bases and J by 0 bases, with 7 bases between them. Germline assignment: CDR1 SNHLY and CDR2 FYNNEI. The CDR3 runs 12 residues. The CDR3 bases are TGTGCCAGATCCGTTAGCACAGATACGCAGTATTTT. The encoded protein is CARSVSTDTQYF. The full variable domain, completed using reference TRBV2 and TRBJ2-3, is EPEVTQTPSHQVTQMGQEVILRCVPISNHLYFYWYRQILGQKVEFLVSFYNNEISEKSEIFDDQFSVERPDGSNFTLKIRSTKLEDSAMYFCARSVSTDTQYFGPGTRLTVL.

This clone was seen only a few times. CDR3 loop: CASSLVGTGGKAFF. In DNA form, the CDR3 reads TGTGCCAGCAGCTTAGTCGGGACAGGGGGTAAAGCTTTCTTT. The chain is built from TRBV7-2 and TRBJ1-1, with 11 bases aligning to TRBD1. The CDR3 contains 14 residues. V was clipped by 1 base and J by 9 bases; unmatched bases: 4. Germline CDR1 SGHTA, CDR2 FQGNSA.

V gene TRBV28 combines with J gene TRBJ2-5; 10 nucleotides match TRBD2. The CDR3 totals 15 residues. Germline trimming cut 3 bases from V and 5 bases from J; bases unmatched to any gene: 6. The germline CDR1 and CDR2 sequences are MDHEN and SYDVKM. CDR3 DNA sequence: TGTGCCAGCAGTTTCGGAGCGGGAGGGATTGAGACCCAGTACTTC. It yields the protein CASSFGAGGIETQYF.

The rearrangement links TRBV7-3 to TRBJ2-2; the D gene is possibly TRBD2 (5 bases). This CDR3 comprises 13 residues. Germline V lookup: CDR1 SGHTA, CDR2 FQGTGA. V lost 2 bases, J lost 6 bases, and 7 bases lay in between. The CDR3 spells CASSLLGAGELFF. In nucleotides, the CDR3 is TGTGCCAGCAGCTTACTGGGAGCCGGGGAGCTGTTTTTT.

The chain couples TRBV19 to TRBJ2-5, with D tentatively TRBD2 (5 bases). Germline CDR1 reads LNHDA; CDR2 reads SQIVND (reference sequence). CDR3 size: 13 residues. The ends were cut back, 6 bases at V and 0 bases at J, with 8 bases in the middle. DNA of the CDR3: TGTGCCAGTAGCGGACTGTACCAAGAGACCCAGTACTTC. This gives the protein CASSGLYQETQYF.

This clone has ten or more counts. The chain is built from TRBV6-1 and TRBJ2-7; a weak D match, TRBD2 (6 bases). This CDR3 is built from 13 residues. Germline CDR1 reads MNHNS; CDR2 reads SASEGT. The V and J ends lost 7 bases and 2 bases respectively, with 12 bases between them. The CDR3 bases are TGTGCCAGCACGGGGGACGGGGCCTACGAGCAGTACTTC. It yields the protein CASTGDGAYEQYF.